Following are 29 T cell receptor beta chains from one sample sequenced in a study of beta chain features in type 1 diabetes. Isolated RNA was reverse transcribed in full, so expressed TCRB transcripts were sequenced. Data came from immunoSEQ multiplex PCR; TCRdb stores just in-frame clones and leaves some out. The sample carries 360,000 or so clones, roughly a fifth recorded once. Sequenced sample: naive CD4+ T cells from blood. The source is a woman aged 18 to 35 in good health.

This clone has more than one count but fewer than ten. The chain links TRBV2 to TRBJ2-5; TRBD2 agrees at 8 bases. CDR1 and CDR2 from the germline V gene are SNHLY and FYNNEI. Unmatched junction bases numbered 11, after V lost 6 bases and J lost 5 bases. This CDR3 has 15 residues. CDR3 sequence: CASRSGLEVAETQYF. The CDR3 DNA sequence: TGTGCCAGCAGGTCGGGACTAGAGGTGGCGGAGACCCAGTACTTC.

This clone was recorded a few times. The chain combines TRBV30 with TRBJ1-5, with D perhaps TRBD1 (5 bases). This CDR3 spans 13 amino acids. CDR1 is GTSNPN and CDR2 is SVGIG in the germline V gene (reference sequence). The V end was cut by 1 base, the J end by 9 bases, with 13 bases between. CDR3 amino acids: CAWSGRDAGPQHF. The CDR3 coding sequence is TGTGCCTGGAGTGGGCGGGACGCTGGGCCCCAGCATTTT.

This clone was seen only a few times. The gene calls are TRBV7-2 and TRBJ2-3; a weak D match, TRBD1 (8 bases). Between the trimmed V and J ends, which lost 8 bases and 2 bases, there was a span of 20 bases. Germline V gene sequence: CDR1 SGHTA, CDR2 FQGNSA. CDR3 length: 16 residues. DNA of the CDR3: TGTGCCAGCCACCAAATACAGGGGGGGCCCACAGATACGCAGTATTTT. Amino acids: CASHQIQGGPTDTQYF.

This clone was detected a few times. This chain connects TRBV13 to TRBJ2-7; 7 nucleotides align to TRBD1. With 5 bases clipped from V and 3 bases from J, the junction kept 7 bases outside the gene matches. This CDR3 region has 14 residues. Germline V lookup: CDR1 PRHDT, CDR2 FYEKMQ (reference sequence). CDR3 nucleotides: TGTGCCAGCAGCCGTTCCGGGACAGACTACGAGCAGTACTTC. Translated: CASSRSGTDYEQYF.

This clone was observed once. As DNA, the CDR3 is TGCGCCAGCAGCTTGGTGAATAGCGGGAATCCCTACGAGCAGTACTTC. Translated: CASSLVNSGNPYEQYF. This sequence joins TRBV5-1 and TRBJ2-7; 8 bases map to TRBD2. Trimming took 0 bases from V and 2 from J; bases not matched to a gene: 7. The CDR3 has 16 amino acids. CDR1 SGHRS and CDR2 YFSETQ come from the germline V gene.

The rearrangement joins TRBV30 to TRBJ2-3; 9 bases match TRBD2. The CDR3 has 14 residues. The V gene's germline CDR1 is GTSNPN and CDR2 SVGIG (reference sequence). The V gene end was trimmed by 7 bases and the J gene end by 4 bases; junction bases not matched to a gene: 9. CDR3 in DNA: TGTGCCTCCGCTTTGGGCGGGGGGGCAGATACGCAGTATTTT. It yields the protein CASALGGGADTQYF.

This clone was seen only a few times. DNA of the CDR3: TGTGCCAGCAGCTTGGGCGGGGGGAGCTCCTACGAGCAGTACTTC. It specifies CASSLGGGSSYEQYF. The chain is built from TRBV5-4 and TRBJ2-7, with 8 bases that match TRBD2. V was clipped by 0 bases and J by 0 bases; unmatched bases: 2. The germline V gene encodes CDR1 SGHNT and CDR2 YYREEE (reference sequence). This CDR3 has 15 amino acids.

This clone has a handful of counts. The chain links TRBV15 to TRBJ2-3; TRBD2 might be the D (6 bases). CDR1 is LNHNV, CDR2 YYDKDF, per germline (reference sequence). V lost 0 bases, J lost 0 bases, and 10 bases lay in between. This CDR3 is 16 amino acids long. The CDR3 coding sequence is TGTGCCACCAGCAGAGATCTAGCGACTAGCACAGATACGCAGTATTTT. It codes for CATSRDLATSTDTQYF.

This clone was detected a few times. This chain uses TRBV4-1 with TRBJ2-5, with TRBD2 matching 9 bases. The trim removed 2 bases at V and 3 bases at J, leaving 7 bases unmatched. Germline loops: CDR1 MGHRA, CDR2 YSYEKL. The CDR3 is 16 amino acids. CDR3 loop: CASSQSPIAGEETQYF. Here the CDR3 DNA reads TGCGCCAGCAGCCAATCCCCAATAGCGGGGGAAGAGACCCAGTACTTC.

CDR3: CASSLYPEGTEQFF. The CDR3 nucleotides are TGTGCCAGCAGCTTATACCCGGAGGGGACTGAGCAGTTCTTC. The chain carries TRBV7-3 and TRBJ2-1; D is perhaps TRBD2 (6 bases). CDR3 size: 14 residues. CDR1 is SGHTA, CDR2 FQGTGA, per germline. Trimming left V 2 bases short and J 9 bases short, with 14 bases between.

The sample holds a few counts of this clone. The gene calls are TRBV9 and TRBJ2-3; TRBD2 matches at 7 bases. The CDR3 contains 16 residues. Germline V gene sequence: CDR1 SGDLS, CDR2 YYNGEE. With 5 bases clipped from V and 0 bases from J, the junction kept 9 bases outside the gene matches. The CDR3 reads CASSTTSAPSTDTQYF. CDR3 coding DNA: TGTGCCAGCAGTACTACTAGCGCCCCTAGCACAGATACGCAGTATTTT.

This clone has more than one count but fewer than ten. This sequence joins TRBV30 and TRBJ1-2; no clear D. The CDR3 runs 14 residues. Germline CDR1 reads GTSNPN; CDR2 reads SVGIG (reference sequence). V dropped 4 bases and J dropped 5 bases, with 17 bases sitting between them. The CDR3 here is CAWNPGNQLYGYTF. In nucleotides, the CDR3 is TGTGCCTGGAACCCGGGTAACCAACTTTATGGCTACACCTTC.

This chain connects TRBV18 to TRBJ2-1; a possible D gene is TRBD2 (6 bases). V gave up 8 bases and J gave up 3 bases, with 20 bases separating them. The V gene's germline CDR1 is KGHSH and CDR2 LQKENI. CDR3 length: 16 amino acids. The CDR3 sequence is CASRAGGGSDYNEQFF. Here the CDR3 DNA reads TGTGCCAGCCGGGCTGGGGGAGGATCTGACTACAATGAGCAGTTCTTC.

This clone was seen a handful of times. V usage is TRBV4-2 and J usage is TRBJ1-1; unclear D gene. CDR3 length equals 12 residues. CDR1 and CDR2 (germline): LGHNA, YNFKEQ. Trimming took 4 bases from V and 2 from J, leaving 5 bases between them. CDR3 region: CASSLLNTEAFF. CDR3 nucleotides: TGTGCCAGCAGCCTACTCAACACTGAAGCTTTCTTT.

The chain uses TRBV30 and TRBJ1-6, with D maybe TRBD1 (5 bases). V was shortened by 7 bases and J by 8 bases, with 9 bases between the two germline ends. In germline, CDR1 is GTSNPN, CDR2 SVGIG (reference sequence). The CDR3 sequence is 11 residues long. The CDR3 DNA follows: TGTGCCTTGGGGGGGGATTCACCCCTCCACTTT. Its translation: CALGGDSPLHF.

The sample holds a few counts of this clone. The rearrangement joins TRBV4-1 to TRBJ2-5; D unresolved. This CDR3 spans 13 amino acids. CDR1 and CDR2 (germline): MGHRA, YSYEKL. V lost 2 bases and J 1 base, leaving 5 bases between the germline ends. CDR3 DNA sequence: TGCGCCAGCAGCCAATTAGTCCAAGAGACCCAGTACTTC. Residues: CASSQLVQETQYF.

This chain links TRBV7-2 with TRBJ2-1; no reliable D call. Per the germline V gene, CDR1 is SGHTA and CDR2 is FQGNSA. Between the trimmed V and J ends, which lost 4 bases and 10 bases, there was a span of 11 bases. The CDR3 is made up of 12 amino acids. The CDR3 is CASSSPAGEQFF. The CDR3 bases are TGTGCCAGCAGCTCCCCCGCAGGCGAGCAGTTCTTC.

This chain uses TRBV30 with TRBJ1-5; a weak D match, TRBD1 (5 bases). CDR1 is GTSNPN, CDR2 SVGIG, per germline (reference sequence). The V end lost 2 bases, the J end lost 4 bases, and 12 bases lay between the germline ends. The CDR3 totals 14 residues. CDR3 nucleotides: TGTGCCTGGAGTATCAGGGCAGGGAATCAGCCCCAGCATTTT. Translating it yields CAWSIRAGNQPQHF.

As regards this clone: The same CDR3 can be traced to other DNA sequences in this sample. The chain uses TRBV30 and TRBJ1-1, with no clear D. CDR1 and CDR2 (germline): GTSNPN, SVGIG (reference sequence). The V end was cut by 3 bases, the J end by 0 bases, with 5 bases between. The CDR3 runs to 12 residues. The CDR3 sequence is CAWRLMNTEAFF. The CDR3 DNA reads TGTGCCTGGAGATTAATGAACACTGAAGCTTTCTTT.

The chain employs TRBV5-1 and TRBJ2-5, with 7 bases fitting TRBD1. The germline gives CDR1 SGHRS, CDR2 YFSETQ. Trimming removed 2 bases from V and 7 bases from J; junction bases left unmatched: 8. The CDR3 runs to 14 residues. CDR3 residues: CASSLRQGVRTQYF. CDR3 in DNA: TGCGCCAGCAGCTTACGACAGGGAGTGCGGACCCAGTACTTC. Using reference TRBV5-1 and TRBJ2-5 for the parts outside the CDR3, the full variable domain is KAGVTQTPRYLIKTRGQQVTLSCSPISGHRSVSWYQQTPGQGLQFLFEYFSETQRNKGNFPGRFSGRQFSNSRSEMNVSTLELGDSALYLCASSLRQGVRTQYFGPGTRLLVL.

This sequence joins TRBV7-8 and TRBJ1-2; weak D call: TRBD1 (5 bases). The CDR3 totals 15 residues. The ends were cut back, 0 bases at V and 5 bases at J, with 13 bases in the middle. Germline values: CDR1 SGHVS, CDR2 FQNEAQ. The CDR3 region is CASSLAARVHYGYTF. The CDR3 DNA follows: TGTGCCAGCAGCTTAGCTGCCAGGGTACATTATGGCTACACCTTC.

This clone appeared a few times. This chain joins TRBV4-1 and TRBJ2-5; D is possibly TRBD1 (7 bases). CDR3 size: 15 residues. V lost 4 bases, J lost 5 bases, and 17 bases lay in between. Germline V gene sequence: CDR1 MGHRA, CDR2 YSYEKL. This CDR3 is CASSLPGAGGETQYF. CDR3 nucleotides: TGCGCCAGCAGCCTCCCCGGGGCAGGGGGGGAGACCCAGTACTTC.

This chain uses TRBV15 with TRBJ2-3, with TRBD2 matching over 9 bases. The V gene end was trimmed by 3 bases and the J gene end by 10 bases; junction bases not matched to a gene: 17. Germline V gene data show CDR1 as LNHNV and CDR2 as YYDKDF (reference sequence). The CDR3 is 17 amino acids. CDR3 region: CATSSLRLAENRGAQYF. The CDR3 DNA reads TGTGCCACCAGCAGCCTTCGACTAGCGGAGAATAGGGGCGCGCAGTATTTT.

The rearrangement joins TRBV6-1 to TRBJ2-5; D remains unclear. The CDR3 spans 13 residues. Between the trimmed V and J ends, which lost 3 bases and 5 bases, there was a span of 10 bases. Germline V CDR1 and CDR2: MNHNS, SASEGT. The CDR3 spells CASSELSAETQYF. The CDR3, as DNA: TGTGCCAGCAGTGAGTTGAGTGCCGAGACCCAGTACTTC.

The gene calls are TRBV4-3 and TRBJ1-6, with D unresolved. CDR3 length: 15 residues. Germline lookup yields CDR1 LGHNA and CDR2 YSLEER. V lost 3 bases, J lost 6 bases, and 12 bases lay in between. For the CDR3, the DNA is TGCGCCAGCAGCCACCGGGAGTTCCCTAATTCACCCCTCCACTTT. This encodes CASSHREFPNSPLHF.

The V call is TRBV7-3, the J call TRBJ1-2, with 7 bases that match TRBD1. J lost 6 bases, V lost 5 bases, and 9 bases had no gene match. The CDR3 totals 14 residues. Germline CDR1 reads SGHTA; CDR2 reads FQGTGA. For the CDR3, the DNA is TGTGCCAGCAGCCCCCGCCCAGGGGGAAATGGCTACACCTTC. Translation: CASSPRPGGNGYTF.

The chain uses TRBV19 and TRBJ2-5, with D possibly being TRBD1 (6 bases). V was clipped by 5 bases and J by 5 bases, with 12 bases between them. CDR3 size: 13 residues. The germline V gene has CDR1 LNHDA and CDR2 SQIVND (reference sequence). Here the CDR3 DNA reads TGTGCCAGTAGTGTTACAGGGTTGGAGACCCAGTACTTC. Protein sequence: CASSVTGLETQYF.

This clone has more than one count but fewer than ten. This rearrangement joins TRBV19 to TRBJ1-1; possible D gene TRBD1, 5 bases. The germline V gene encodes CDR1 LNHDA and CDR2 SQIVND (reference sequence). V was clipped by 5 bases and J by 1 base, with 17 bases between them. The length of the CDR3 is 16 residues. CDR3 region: CASSRITGGPNTEAFF. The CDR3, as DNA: TGTGCCAGTAGTCGCATAACCGGGGGACCGAACACTGAAGCTTTCTTT.

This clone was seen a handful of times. The CDR3 loop reads CASRTPAGGSDTQYF. In nucleotides, the CDR3 is TGTGCCAGCAGAACCCCTGCGGGAGGATCAGATACGCAGTATTTT. V gene TRBV7-9 combines with J gene TRBJ2-3, with TRBD2 matching 8 bases. The germline CDR1 and CDR2 sequences are SEHNR and FQNEAQ (reference sequence). V gave up 6 bases and J gave up 4 bases; unmatched junction bases: 9. This CDR3 region has 15 residues.